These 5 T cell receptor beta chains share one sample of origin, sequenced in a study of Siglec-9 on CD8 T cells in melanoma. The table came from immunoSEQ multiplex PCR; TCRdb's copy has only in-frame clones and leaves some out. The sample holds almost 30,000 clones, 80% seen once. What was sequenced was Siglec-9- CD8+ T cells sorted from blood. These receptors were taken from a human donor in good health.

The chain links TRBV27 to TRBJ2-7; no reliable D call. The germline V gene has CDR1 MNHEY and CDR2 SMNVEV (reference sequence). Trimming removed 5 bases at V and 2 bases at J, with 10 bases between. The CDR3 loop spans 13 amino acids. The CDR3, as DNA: TGTGCCAGCAGTGGCAAGGGCCCCTACGAGCAGTACGTC. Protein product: CASSGKGPYEQYV.

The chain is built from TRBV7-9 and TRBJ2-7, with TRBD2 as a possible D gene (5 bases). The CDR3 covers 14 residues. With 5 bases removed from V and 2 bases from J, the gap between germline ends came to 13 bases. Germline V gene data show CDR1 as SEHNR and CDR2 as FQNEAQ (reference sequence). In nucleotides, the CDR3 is TGTGCCAGCAGCCGACCAGCGGCCCCCTACGAGCAGTACGTC. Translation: CASSRPAAPYEQYV.

The CDR3 here is CASSFFQGSGYGYTF. The CDR3 DNA is TGTGCCAGCAGCTTTTTCCAGGGGTCCGGCTATGGCTACACCTTC. The chain employs TRBV5-4 and TRBJ1-2, with D perhaps TRBD1 (6 bases). V dropped 2 bases and J dropped 4 bases, with 15 bases sitting between them. CDR3 length equals 15 residues. Germline CDR1 reads SGHNT; CDR2 reads YYREEE (reference sequence).

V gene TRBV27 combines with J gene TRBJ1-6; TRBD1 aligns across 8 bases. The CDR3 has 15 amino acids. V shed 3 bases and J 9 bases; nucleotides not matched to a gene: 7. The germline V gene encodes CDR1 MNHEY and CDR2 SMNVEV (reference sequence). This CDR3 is CASSLSGGVGSPLHF. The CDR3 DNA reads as TGTGCCAGCAGTTTGTCAGGGGGCGTCGGTTCACCCCTCCACTTT.

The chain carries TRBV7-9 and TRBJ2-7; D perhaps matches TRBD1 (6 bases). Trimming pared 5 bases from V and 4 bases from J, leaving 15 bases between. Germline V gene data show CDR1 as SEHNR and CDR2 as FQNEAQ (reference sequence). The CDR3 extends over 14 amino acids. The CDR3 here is CASSPPAGEYEQYF. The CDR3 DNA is TGTGCCAGCAGCCCCCCGGCAGGGGAGTACGAGCAGTACTTC.